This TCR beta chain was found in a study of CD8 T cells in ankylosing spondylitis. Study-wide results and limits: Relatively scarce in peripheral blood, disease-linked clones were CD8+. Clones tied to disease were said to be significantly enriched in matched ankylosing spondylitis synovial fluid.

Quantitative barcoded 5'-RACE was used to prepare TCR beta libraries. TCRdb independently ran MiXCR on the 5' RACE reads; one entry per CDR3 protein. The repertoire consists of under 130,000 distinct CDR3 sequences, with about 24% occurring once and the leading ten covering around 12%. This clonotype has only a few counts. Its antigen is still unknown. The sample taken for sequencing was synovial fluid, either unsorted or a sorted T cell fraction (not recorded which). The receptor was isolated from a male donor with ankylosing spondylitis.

CDR3 in amino acids: CASSLVREMSTDTQYF. DNA for the CDR3: TGTGCCAGCAGCTTAGTTCGGGAGATGAGCACAGATACGCAGTATTTT. The V gene is TRBV7-8, the J gene TRBJ2-3, with a possible D match to TRBD2 (6 bases). The germline V gene has CDR1 SGHVS and CDR2 FQNEAQ. The V end was cut by 1 base, the J end by 0 bases, with 11 bases between. The CDR3 spans 16 residues.